Each of the 15 T cell receptor beta chains below was sequenced from the same sample in a study of blood T cell repertoires in COVID-19. Data came from immunoSEQ multiplex PCR; TCRdb stores just in-frame clones and leaves some out. The sample holds 95,000 to 150,000 clones, approximately 81% seen once. Specimen: peripheral blood. The origin of the receptors is a man aged 35 to 55 with active or convalescent COVID-19.

J is TRBJ1-2 and V is TRBV2, with D possibly being TRBD1 (6 bases). V lost 7 bases, J lost 8 bases, and 17 bases lay in between. Germline values: CDR1 SNHLY, CDR2 FYNNEI. The CDR3 sequence is 13 residues long. CDR3 coding DNA: TGTGCCAGCACCAAGGACAGCGAGAGGGGCTACACCTTC. As protein: CASTKDSERGYTF.

The chain is built from TRBV2 and TRBJ1-1; D possibly corresponds to TRBD1 (5 bases). Germline V CDR1 and CDR2: SNHLY, FYNNEI. The CDR3 is made up of 13 amino acids. V lost 10 bases, J lost 0 bases, and 12 bases lay in between. DNA of the CDR3: TGTGCCACCTCCCCGGGGGTGAACACTGAAGCTTTCTTT. Protein product: CATSPGVNTEAFF.

V gene TRBV24-1 combines with J gene TRBJ2-3, with 7 bases fitting TRBD2. Germline loops: CDR1 KGHDR, CDR2 SFDVKD. CDR3 size: 15 residues. The V and J ends lost 8 bases and 0 bases, in that order; junction bases with no gene match: 7. CDR3 region: CATKRAGESTDTQYF. CDR3 DNA sequence: TGTGCCACCAAGCGGGCGGGGGAAAGCACAGATACGCAGTATTTT.

In this sample, this clone turned up once. The chain couples TRBV24-1 to TRBJ2-1; TRBD1 aligns across 10 bases. V gave up 4 bases and J gave up 7 bases; unmatched junction bases: 9. This CDR3 spans 16 amino acids. Germline values: CDR1 KGHDR, CDR2 SFDVKD. CDR3 protein: CATSDLTGGPRNEQFF. CDR3 coding DNA: TGTGCCACCAGTGACCTGACAGGGGGCCCTAGGAATGAGCAGTTCTTC.

This chain connects TRBV28 to TRBJ1-5, with TRBD1 identical over 7 bases. V dropped 3 bases and J dropped 6; count of bases not matched to a gene: 14. Germline values: CDR1 MDHEN, CDR2 SYDVKM. This CDR3 is 17 amino acids long. The CDR3 DNA reads TGTGCCAGCAGTTTCCCCAGGACAGGCATGCCTAGTCAGCCCCAGCATTTT. It yields the protein CASSFPRTGMPSQPQHF.

The V call is TRBV12-3 or TRBV12-4, the J call TRBJ1-5, with unresolved D. Trimming removed 5 bases from V and 9 bases from J, with 11 bases in between. The CDR3 loop spans 12 amino acids. CDR3 nucleotides: TGTGCCAGCAGTCCGACACCCATGCCCCAGCATTTT. Translation gives CASSPTPMPQHF.

The chain employs TRBV7-2 and TRBJ2-7; D perhaps matches TRBD1 (6 bases). The germline V gene has CDR1 SGHTA and CDR2 FQGNSA. V lost 5 bases to trimming and J lost 2 bases, with 10 bases between them. The CDR3 length is 13 residues. Here the CDR3 DNA reads TGTGCCAGCAGCAAGGGGGTGGCCTACGAGCAGTACTTC. This sequence encodes CASSKGVAYEQYF.

The chain combines TRBV6-5 with TRBJ1-2, with 9 bases lining up with TRBD1. Germline CDR1 reads MNHEY; CDR2 reads SVGAGI. Trimming removed 7 bases from V and 8 bases from J; junction bases left unmatched: 5. This CDR3 spans 12 amino acids. In DNA, the CDR3 is TGTGCCAGCACCCGGACAGGGGAAGGCTACACCTTC. Translating it yields CASTRTGEGYTF.

Only a few counts were recorded for this clone. CDR3 in amino acids: CASSGSGPRGMNTEAFF. The CDR3 nucleotides read TGCGCCAGCAGCGGGAGTGGTCCGCGGGGAATGAACACTGAAGCTTTCTTT. This rearrangement joins TRBV5-1 to TRBJ1-1; no definite D call. V lost 4 bases, J lost 0 bases, and 19 bases lay in between. The CDR3 runs 17 residues. Germline V lookup: CDR1 SGHRS, CDR2 YFSETQ.

V gene TRBV28 combines with J gene TRBJ1-1; the D gene is possibly TRBD1 (6 bases). V gave up 2 bases and J gave up 8 bases, with 12 bases separating them. CDR3 length: 13 residues. Germline V gives CDR1 MDHEN, CDR2 SYDVKM. CDR3 nucleotide sequence: TGTGCCAGCAGTTTAGGACAGAACTCCGAAGCTTTCTTT. Its translation: CASSLGQNSEAFF.

The rearrangement links TRBV6-5 to TRBJ1-1, with TRBD1 matching 8 bases. The CDR3 totals 12 residues. V was clipped by 5 bases and J by 9 bases; unmatched bases: 5. Germline V gives CDR1 MNHEY, CDR2 SVGAGI. For the CDR3, the DNA is TGTGCCAGCAGTCAGGGACAGGAGAAAGCTTTCTTT. Amino acid sequence: CASSQGQEKAFF.

This clone occurred once. The chain recombines TRBV4-3 with TRBJ1-1; no firm D call. Between the trimmed V and J ends, which lost 0 bases and 8 bases, there was a span of 13 bases. There are 14 residues in the CDR3. In germline, CDR1 is LGHNA, CDR2 YSLEER. This chain's CDR3 is CASSQDPGEGEAFF. CDR3 DNA sequence: TGCGCCAGCAGCCAAGATCCCGGGGAAGGAGAAGCTTTCTTT.

The rearrangement links TRBV10-3 to TRBJ1-5, with D unresolved. This CDR3 is built from 14 residues. Between the trimmed V and J ends, which lost 8 bases and 9 bases, there was a span of 20 bases. The V gene's germline CDR1 is ENHRY and CDR2 SYGVKD. The CDR3 sequence is CAIGGWGAYLPQHF. The CDR3 region has the DNA TGTGCCATCGGAGGGTGGGGAGCCTATTTGCCCCAGCATTTT.

The genes are TRBV21-1 and TRBJ1-1. TRBV21-1 is flagged as a pseudogene. This CDR3 contains 15 residues. CDR3 coding DNA: TGTGCCAGCAGCAAAGGGCAACTAAGGAACACTGAAGCTTTCTTT. It translates to CASSKGQLRNTEAFF.

J is TRBJ2-4 and V is TRBV3-1 (or the pseudogene TRBV3-2), with no clear D. Germline V CDR1 and CDR2: LGHDT, YNNKEL (reference sequence). V shed 0 bases and J shed 0 bases, with 12 bases lying between them. This CDR3 comprises 17 residues. The CDR3 sequence is CASSQDLSILAKNIQYF. DNA for the CDR3: TGTGCCAGCAGCCAAGACCTATCGATACTAGCCAAAAACATTCAGTACTTC.